Below, one T cell receptor beta chain is given with its context. The antigen it recognizes is unknown. The junction differs from germline at one of its ends, possibly a read error. This record belongs to a study of PD-L1 blockade in urothelial cancer (dated by TCRdb to the late 2010s). Concerning the study at large: Therapy was started in 2014 for all patients, and atezolizumab 1,200 mg was administered intravenously every 3 weeks. About nine tenths of the roughly 29 patients were males with bladder-origin urothelial cancer, and about 65% of the 29 reported a prior smoking history. Patients had an ECOG performance status of 0 or 1 and had received between 0 and 3 prior chemotherapy regimens. Blood samples were analyzed at two time points: 3 weeks after treatment start (second dose) and 6 weeks after treatment start. Blood samples gave a median of 141,255 T cells and under 85,000 unique TCRs, with a median clonality of approximately 0.08. An exploratory multi-omic analysis was conducted of the somatic, immune and clinical correlates of response to PD-L1 blockade with atezolizumab in urothelial cancer. Pretreatment tumor samples and matched peripheral blood, collected serially before and after atezolizumab treatment, underwent TCR sequencing. Durable clinical benefit was defined as progression-free survival longer than 6 months, and TCR features were also tested against progression-free and overall survival. In the same patients, pretreatment tumors underwent whole exome sequencing and RNA sequencing in addition to TCR sequencing. Nine patients reached durable clinical benefit, while 20 or so patients did not. Pretreatment blood TCR-seq was available for twenty-nine patients, at least one posttreatment blood collection was obtained for 25 or so patients, and tumor TCR-seq was available for 25 or so patients. The research as a whole found: Because the sample size was small (n of about 29) and many exploratory analyses were performed, the results are intended to be hypothesis-generating. Patients with durable benefit showed greater expansion of tumor-associated TCR clones in peripheral blood 3 weeks after starting treatment (n of about 20, p = 0.022). Improved progression-free and overall survival was found to be associated with pretreatment peripheral blood TCR clonality below the median.

The germline V gene (reference sequence) gives CDR1 as SSHAT and CDR2 as FNYEAQ. Counted from cysteine to phenylalanine, this CDR3 has 15 amino acids. The read is trimmed to its CDR3 DNA, 45 bases read in frame from base 1. A total of roughly 31 patients with locally advanced or metastatic urothelial carcinoma, treated at Memorial Sloan Kettering on a trial protocol, made up the cohort. Peripheral blood mononuclear cells were collected pretreatment and during treatment, with between 1 and 8 total time points per patient. The Qiagen DNeasy Blood extraction kit was used to purify genomic DNA from total PBMCs and tumor samples. PBMCs were collected pretreatment and during treatment and were isolated and stored as previously described. Synthetic TCR analog templates were spiked into each PCR to estimate absolute template abundance from read counts. TCRbeta CDR3 regions were amplified from genomic DNA with bias-controlled V and J gene primers using the immunoSEQ assay. Sequencing of rearranged TCRbeta segments was performed at approximately 20X coverage. The study's processing was this. Clustering was used to correct sequencing errors, and CDR3s were annotated against IMGT so that V, D and J genes could be assigned. Downstream analyses used only productive TCRbeta rearrangements and left out out-of-frame or stop-codon sequences. To compute clonality, Shannon entropy was normalized by the log of the number of unique productive sequences and then subtracted from one. Clones differing between time points or between blood and tumor were identified using Fisher's exact test with Benjamini-Hochberg correction, with an adjusted p below 0.01 applied as the threshold. This immuneACCESS table, as held by TCRdb, lists in-frame sequences with V and J called but not all clones. Of the missing ones, under half trace to an unresolved V gene in checked studies; the others have no known cause. V and J calls and clone size follow that table, whereas D and trimming were derived from the DNA. For this sample there are approximately 26,000 clones; 75% to 90% appear just once. The top ten constitute approximately 31% of the sample.

The sequences come from PBMCs, collected around atezolizumab (anti-PD-L1) treatment. This chain joins TRBV7-7 to TRBJ2-7, with a weak D call of TRBD1 (5 bases match). The origin of this receptor is a man between 60 and 75 years old with urothelial cancer. The sequenced DNA: TGTGCTAGCAGCTTATTCGCAGGGTCCTCCTACGAGCAGTACTTC. This encodes CASSLFAGSSYEQYF. Here the CDR3 is joined to the reference TRBV7-7 and TRBJ2-7 genes, and the full variable domain is: GAGVSQSPRYKVTKRGQDVTLRCDPISSHATLYWYQQALGQGPEFLTYFNYEAQPDKSGLPSDRFSAERPEGSISTLTIQRTEQRDSAMYRCASSLFAGSSYEQYFGPGTRLTVT.